Below, 20 T cell receptor beta chains from the same sample are listed, as sequenced in a study of response to subunit inactivated influenza vaccine. Each CDR3 protein is one row after TCRdb ran MiXCR on the RT-PCR reads. The sample lists about 180,000 distinct CDR3 sequences; around 9% were seen once. The sequenced sample was non-naive T cells sorted from PBMCs, obtained on the day of vaccination. The receptor set was obtained from a man in his fifties or sixties who received an inactivated influenza vaccine.

This clonotype was seen ten or more times. V usage is TRBV6-5 and J usage is TRBJ1-6; D remains ambiguous. Per the germline V gene, CDR1 is MNHEY and CDR2 is SVGAGI. V was cut by 3 bases and J by 7 bases, with 4 bases left in between. The CDR3 extends over 12 amino acids. In DNA, the CDR3 is TGTGCCAGCAGTTATGCGAATTCACCCCTCCACTTT. It specifies CASSYANSPLHF.

This clonotype was seen once. The chain employs TRBV25-1 and TRBJ2-2; 8 bases agree with TRBD1. With V trimmed by 6 bases and J by 13 bases, 13 bases remained unmatched. CDR3 length equals 14 residues. The germline gives CDR1 MGHDK, CDR2 SYGVNS. The CDR3, as DNA: TGTGCCAGCAGCAGGAACCAGGGGGCTCGAGGGCTGTTTTTT. Its protein is CASSRNQGARGLFF. Together with reference TRBV25-1 and TRBJ2-2, the CDR3 gives the full variable domain: EADIYQTPRYLVIGTGKKITLECSQTMGHDKMYWYQQDPGMELHLIHYSYGVNSTEKGDLSSESTVSRIRTEHFPLTLESARPSHTSQYLCASSRNQGARGLFFGEGSRLTVL.

V usage is TRBV19 and J usage is TRBJ2-2; 9 bases fit TRBD1. The V gene end was trimmed by 11 bases and the J gene end by 2 bases; junction bases not matched to a gene: 9. This CDR3 spans 15 amino acids. Looked up from germline, CDR1 is LNHDA and CDR2 is SQIVND (reference sequence). CDR3 nucleotides: TGTGCCTCATTCCGGGGACAGGGTAACACCGGGGAGCTGTTTTTT. The encoded protein is CASFRGQGNTGELFF.

This clonotype was counted a few times. J is TRBJ1-2 and V is TRBV6-1; a possible D gene is TRBD1 (5 bases). CDR1 is MNHNS and CDR2 is SASEGT in the germline V gene. V dropped 7 bases and J dropped 4 bases, with 19 bases sitting between them. The CDR3 extends over 15 amino acids. The DNA of the CDR3 is TGTGCCAGCATCACCGCCAGGGCGGGGGGCTATGGCTACACCTTC. Its protein is CASITARAGGYGYTF.

This clonotype showed up just a few times. The chain is built from TRBV28 and TRBJ2-1; 9 bases line up with TRBD1. Germline CDR1 and CDR2: MDHEN and SYDVKM. There are 13 residues in the CDR3. V was pared by 6 bases and J by 9 bases, with 6 bases of the junction left unmatched. The CDR3 coding sequence is TGTGCCAGCAGGGTAACAGGGGGCATTGAGCAGTTCTTC. Amino acid sequence: CASRVTGGIEQFF.

The chain couples TRBV12-3 or TRBV12-4 to TRBJ2-1; D is possibly TRBD2 (6 bases). V lost 1 base and J lost 5, with 12 bases in between. There are 15 residues in the CDR3. DNA of the CDR3: TGTGCCAGCAGTTTAGTGCGGAGGGGACACAATGAGCAGTTCTTC. This sequence encodes CASSLVRRGHNEQFF.

This clonotype has only a few counts. The V and J genes are TRBV4-3 and TRBJ2-2; 7 bases fit TRBD1. CDR3 size: 15 residues. Germline V lookup: CDR1 LGHNA, CDR2 YSLEER. The V and J ends lost 1 base and 5 bases, in that order; junction bases with no gene match: 4. This CDR3 reads CASSQVNRGTGELFF. Here the CDR3 DNA reads TGCGCCAGCAGCCAAGTGAACAGGGGTACCGGGGAGCTGTTTTTT.

The DNA for the CDR3 is TGTGCCAGCAGCCCACACCTGGGGGAGAAGACTAATGAAAAACTGTTTTTT. Translating it yields CASSPHLGEKTNEKLFF. The rearrangement uses TRBV7-4 and TRBJ1-4, with a possible D match to TRBD1 (5 bases). Trimming removed 5 bases at V and 2 bases at J, with 18 bases between. Germline CDR1 SGHVT, CDR2 SQSDAQ. The CDR3 loop spans 17 amino acids.

In this sample, this clonotype turned up many times. This chain connects TRBV24-1 to TRBJ1-5; D ambiguous. CDR3 length: 14 residues. Trimming removed 2 bases from V and 6 bases from J, with 10 bases in between. Germline V CDR1 and CDR2: KGHDR, SFDVKD. CDR3 residues: CATSDSFLGQPQHF. In DNA form, the CDR3 reads TGTGCCACCAGTGATTCTTTCCTGGGTCAGCCCCAGCATTTT.

In its sample, this clonotype was seen a few times. J is TRBJ2-7 and V is TRBV2, with no clear D. Trimming cost V 1 base and J 5 bases, with 18 bases left between them. The CDR3 spans 16 residues. Germline V gene data show CDR1 as SNHLY and CDR2 as FYNNEI. CDR3 in amino acids: CASSEGLPGLSNEQYF. The CDR3, as DNA: TGTGCCAGCAGTGAAGGGCTTCCGGGTCTGTCGAACGAGCAGTACTTC.

This chain links TRBV27 with TRBJ1-5; D is possibly TRBD1 (5 bases). This CDR3 comprises 14 residues. Per the germline V gene, CDR1 is MNHEY and CDR2 is SMNVEV (reference sequence). Deletions cut 4 bases from V and 7 bases from J, with 14 bases between. CDR3 sequence: CASSSNPGGQPQHF. CDR3 nucleotide sequence: TGTGCCAGCAGTTCAAACCCGGGGGGGCAGCCCCAGCATTTT.

DNA for the CDR3: TGTGCCAGCAGTTACTCGGTTGCTTCTGGGCAGGAGACCCAGTACTTC. This sequence encodes CASSYSVASGQETQYF. The J gene is TRBJ2-5, the V gene TRBV6-5; D unresolved. Trimming took 0 bases from V and 5 from J, leaving 16 bases between them. Germline V gene lookup returns CDR1 MNHEY and CDR2 SVGAGI. The CDR3 runs 16 residues.

The CDR3 loop is CASSLGWGRSKNIQYF. CDR3 coding DNA: TGTGCCAGCAGCTTAGGTTGGGGTCGAAGCAAAAACATTCAGTACTTC. The chain recombines TRBV7-2 with TRBJ2-4; D call uncertain. V dropped 1 base and J dropped 3 bases, with 13 bases sitting between them. Germline V gene lookup returns CDR1 SGHTA and CDR2 FQGNSA. This CDR3 is 16 amino acids long.

This clonotype was seen a few times. A read error may explain this, as a much larger clone is one base away. The chain employs TRBV6-1 and TRBJ2-3; D gene uncertain. The CDR3 has 11 amino acids. V lost 6 bases, J lost 5 bases, and 6 bases lay in between. CDR1 and CDR2 from the germline V gene are MNHNS and SASEGT. The CDR3 loop reads CASRMEDTQYF. The CDR3 coding sequence is TGTGCCAGCAGAATGGAAGATACGCAGTATTTT.

This clonotype was counted many times. The chain uses TRBV5-1 and TRBJ2-1, with TRBD2 matching 8 bases. The CDR3 sequence is 15 residues long. V trimming: 4 bases; J trimming: 8 bases; junction bases outside the gene matches: 11. Germline-derived CDR1 and CDR2 are SGHRS and YFSETQ. This CDR3 is CASSLSRDGRDEQFF. The CDR3 DNA follows: TGCGCCAGCAGCCTATCTCGGGACGGGAGGGATGAGCAGTTCTTC.

This clonotype was observed many times. The V and J genes are TRBV5-1 and TRBJ2-7; TRBD1 matches 8 bases. CDR1 is SGHRS, CDR2 YFSETQ, per germline. This CDR3 contains 14 residues. V gave up 4 bases and J gave up 2 bases; unmatched junction bases: 5. The CDR3 region has the DNA TGCGCCAGCAGCACCGGGACAGGCACCTACGAGCAGTACTTC. Translation gives CASSTGTGTYEQYF.

Sample share makes this clonotype medium-sized. CDR3 coding DNA: TGTGCCAGCACCTTCGGACAGCTAAGCACAGATACGCAGTATTTT. It is translated as CASTFGQLSTDTQYF. The chain combines TRBV12-3 or TRBV12-4 with TRBJ2-3; maybe TRBD1 (6 bases). CDR3 length equals 15 residues. V was trimmed by 7 bases and J by 0 bases, leaving 14 bases between them.

The chain links TRBV5-5 to TRBJ2-6; D remains unclear. Trimming took off 4 bases at V and 6 bases at J, with 14 bases between the two ends. The CDR3 runs 15 residues. Germline-derived CDR1 and CDR2 are SGHKS and YYEKEE (reference sequence). CDR3 DNA sequence: TGTGCCAGCAGCGCTCTAGGGTTTGTGGCCAACGTCCTGACTTTC. This translates into CASSALGFVANVLTF.

This clonotype showed up just a few times. The chain employs TRBV28 and TRBJ1-6, with D unclear. CDR3 length equals 14 residues. Germline V CDR1 and CDR2: MDHEN, SYDVKM. V was trimmed by 2 bases and J by 3 bases, leaving 5 bases between them. The CDR3 sequence: CASSLNGYNSPLHF. CDR3 coding DNA: TGTGCCAGCAGTTTAAACGGCTATAATTCACCCCTCCACTTT.

The gene calls are TRBV7-2 and TRBJ2-3, with 15 bases fitting TRBD2. From germline, CDR1 is SGHTA and CDR2 FQGNSA. This CDR3 region has 16 residues. V lost 8 bases and J lost 7; bases outside the gene matches: 10. As DNA, the CDR3 is TGTGCCAGCCTTTCCCGGACTAGCGGGGGGGTGAATACGCAGTATTTT. This sequence encodes CASLSRTSGGVNTQYF.